This passage covers 20 T cell receptor beta chains from one sample sequenced in a study of T-cell reconstitution after alpha-beta-depleted transplantation in children. Library preparation (for TCRbeta) was performed with unique molecular identifiers. TCRdb ran MiXCR on the PCR reads and lists one entry per CDR3 protein. The sample shows approximately 400,000 distinct CDR3 sequences, roughly 11% of them seen only once. This material consisted of PBMCs from the stem cell graft donor, taken from the stem cell graft. The receptor source for this set is a human donor who donated a stem cell graft to a child with acute myeloid leukemia.

Only a few counts were recorded for this clonotype. This sequence joins TRBV12-3 or TRBV12-4 and TRBJ1-1; no clear D. V lost 10 bases and J 5 bases, leaving 17 bases between the germline ends. The CDR3 has 13 residues. CDR3 protein: CAITRGAGTEAFF. In nucleotides, the CDR3 is TGTGCCATCACGCGGGGTGCGGGGACTGAAGCTTTCTTT.

The table lists this clonotype with a few counts. The chain links TRBV12-3 or TRBV12-4 to TRBJ2-1; possibly TRBD2 for D (5 bases). The CDR3 covers 17 residues. V lost 7 bases to trimming and J lost 2 bases, with 21 bases between them. In nucleotides, the CDR3 is TGTGCCAGCACCAAAAAGGCGGCTAGCAGACCCTACAATGAGCAGTTCTTC. Its protein product is CASTKKAASRPYNEQFF.

This clonotype was counted a few times. The chain uses TRBV5-1 and TRBJ1-3; D gene uncertain. The V end was cut by 0 bases, the J end by 0 bases, with 10 bases between. The CDR3 runs 16 residues. Germline V gene sequence: CDR1 SGHRS, CDR2 YFSETQ. The chain's CDR3 is CASSLGAGSSGNTIYF. CDR3 DNA: TGCGCCAGCAGCTTGGGTGCGGGGAGCTCTGGAAACACCATATATTTT. Together with reference TRBV5-1 and TRBJ1-3, the CDR3 gives the full variable domain: KAGVTQTPRYLIKTRGQQVTLSCSPISGHRSVSWYQQTPGQGLQFLFEYFSETQRNKGNFPGRFSGRQFSNSRSEMNVSTLELGDSALYLCASSLGAGSSGNTIYFGEGSWLTVV.

This chain joins TRBV5-1 and TRBJ2-1, with TRBD1 identical over 9 bases. V was pared by 4 bases and J by 9 bases, with 8 bases of the junction left unmatched. CDR1 and CDR2 from the germline V gene are SGHRS and YFSETQ. This CDR3 spans 14 amino acids. DNA of the CDR3: TGCGCCAGCAGCCCTGGGGGACAGGGAGCTGAGCAGTTCTTC. Translation: CASSPGGQGAEQFF.

Only a few counts were recorded for this clonotype. V gene TRBV20-1 combines with J gene TRBJ2-5; D is possibly TRBD1 or TRBD2 (5 bases each). Germline CDR1 DFQATT, CDR2 SNEGSKA (reference sequence). CDR3 length: 13 residues. The ends were cut back, 2 bases at V and 5 bases at J, with 12 bases in the middle. The CDR3 reads CSARFPWDETQYF. CDR3 sequence (DNA): TGCAGTGCTAGATTTCCCTGGGACGAGACCCAGTACTTC.

This clonotype has at least ten counts. The gene calls are TRBV12-3 or TRBV12-4 and TRBJ2-2; weak D call: TRBD1 (6 bases). The CDR3 length is 15 residues. V gave up 5 bases and J gave up 4 bases, with 14 bases separating them. CDR3 DNA sequence: TGTGCCAGCAGTGCACAGGGTGATGGCACCGGGGAGCTGTTTTTT. Encoded protein: CASSAQGDGTGELFF.

This clonotype was seen a few times. The chain uses TRBV7-2 and TRBJ2-5, with TRBD1 matching 7 bases. This CDR3 has 13 residues. V lost 3 bases to trimming and J lost 4 bases; unmatched junction nucleotides: 2. CDR1 is SGHTA and CDR2 is FQGNSA in the germline V gene. In DNA form, the CDR3 reads TGTGCCAGCAGCTTTACAGGGGCAGAGACCCAGTACTTC. The encoded protein is CASSFTGAETQYF.

There are a few counts of this clonotype. The J gene is TRBJ2-4, the V gene TRBV7-2, with 9 positions matching TRBD1. V was clipped by 6 bases and J by 9 bases; unmatched bases: 9. The CDR3 extends over 14 amino acids. Germline values: CDR1 SGHTA, CDR2 FQGNSA. The CDR3 sequence: CASRGQGVFSIQYF. CDR3 DNA sequence: TGTGCCAGCAGGGGACAGGGAGTTTTTTCCATTCAGTACTTC.

This clonotype was seen many times. The rearrangement uses TRBV20-1 and TRBJ2-7; TRBD1 matches at 9 bases. The length of the CDR3 is 14 residues. Per the germline V gene, CDR1 is DFQATT and CDR2 is SNEGSKA (reference sequence). V trimming: 3 bases; J trimming: 2 bases; junction bases outside the gene matches: 5. CDR3 region: CSARGGTGTYEQYF. CDR3 DNA sequence: TGCAGTGCTAGGGGGGGGACAGGGACCTACGAGCAGTACTTC.

This clonotype was counted at least ten times. The genes are TRBV5-6 and TRBJ2-1; D possibly corresponds to TRBD2 (5 bases). The V end was cut by 9 bases, the J end by 1 base, with 17 bases between. The germline gives CDR1 SGHDT, CDR2 YYEEEE. The CDR3 totals 15 residues. The CDR3 loop is CATFGPEASYNEQFF. Written as DNA, the CDR3 is TGTGCCACCTTCGGACCGGAGGCGTCCTACAATGAGCAGTTCTTC.

This clonotype was found a few times. The chain uses TRBV5-1 and TRBJ2-3; either TRBD1 or TRBD2 may supply D (6 bases each). CDR3 size: 14 residues. V was clipped by 7 bases and J by 0 bases, with 12 bases between them. The V gene's germline CDR1 is SGHRS and CDR2 YFSETQ. CDR3 bases: TGCGCCAGCGGAGGGGGTTCTAGCACAGATACGCAGTATTTT. It translates to CASGGGSSTDTQYF.

This clonotype was recorded at least ten times. The chain is built from TRBV3-1 and TRBJ1-3; D is unresolved. The germline V and J ends were trimmed by 0 bases and 1 base, with 4 bases remaining between them. This CDR3 is built from 14 residues. CDR1 is LGHDT and CDR2 is YNNKEL in the germline V gene (reference sequence). The CDR3 region is CASSQEGSGNTIYF. The CDR3 DNA reads TGTGCCAGCAGCCAAGAGGGATCTGGAAACACCATATATTTT. The complete variable domain, with remaining parts taken from reference TRBV3-1 and TRBJ1-3, reads DTAVSQTPKYLVTQMGNDKSIKCEQNLGHDTMYWYKQDSKKFLKIMFSYNNKELIINETVPNRFSPKSPDKAHLNLHINSLELGDSAVYFCASSQEGSGNTIYFGEGSWLTVV.

This clonotype was recorded at least ten times. The gene calls are TRBV10-3 and TRBJ2-5; 9 nucleotides align to TRBD2. This CDR3 region has 15 residues. The V and J ends lost 8 bases and 1 base, in that order; junction bases with no gene match: 8. The germline V gene encodes CDR1 ENHRY and CDR2 SYGVKD. The CDR3 region is CAIGPAGGTQETQYF. The CDR3 region has the DNA TGTGCCATCGGCCCGGCGGGGGGGACCCAAGAGACCCAGTACTTC.

This clonotype was recorded a few times. DNA for the CDR3: TGCGCCAGCAGCTTGGTTTCCGGGTCCTACGAGCAGTACGTC. Encoded protein: CASSLVSGSYEQYV. V gene TRBV5-1 combines with J gene TRBJ2-7; D not resolved. Germline V gene sequence: CDR1 SGHRS, CDR2 YFSETQ. With 0 bases removed from V and 1 base from J, the gap between germline ends came to 8 bases. The CDR3 extends over 14 amino acids.

The chain is built from TRBV11-2 and TRBJ1-1; D may be TRBD1 (5 bases). The CDR3 is 14 residues long. Germline values: CDR1 SGHAT, CDR2 FQNNGV. Trimming stripped 2 bases from V and 1 base from J, with 8 bases between. The CDR3 region is CASSLSQANTEAFF. The CDR3 nucleotides read TGTGCCAGCAGCTTATCACAGGCGAACACTGAAGCTTTCTTT.

The rearrangement uses TRBV4-3 and TRBJ1-1; no definite D call. CDR1 is LGHNA and CDR2 is YSLEER in the germline V gene. The V end was cut by 4 bases, the J end by 5 bases, with 17 bases between. This CDR3 spans 15 amino acids. The CDR3 region is CASSRGILLGTEAFF. The CDR3 bases are TGCGCCAGCAGCCGAGGGATCCTCCTAGGGACTGAAGCTTTCTTT.

The gene calls are TRBV7-2 and TRBJ2-1; 8 bases agree with TRBD2. The length of the CDR3 is 17 residues. CDR1 and CDR2 from the germline V gene are SGHTA and FQGNSA. V was pared by 4 bases and J by 8 bases, with 16 bases of the junction left unmatched. The CDR3 DNA sequence: TGTGCCAGCAGCTCCTCCCTCCTCGGGCGGGGGGATGATGAGCAGTTCTTC. Protein sequence: CASSSSLLGRGDDEQFF.

The chain is built from TRBV9 and TRBJ2-7, with 9 bases fitting TRBD2. CDR3 length: 14 residues. Germline V gene lookup returns CDR1 SGDLS and CDR2 YYNGEE. The V and J ends lost 5 bases and 7 bases, in that order; junction bases with no gene match: 10. The CDR3 DNA reads TGTGCCAGCAGTCCCTCTAGCGGGATGCTGGAGCAGTACTTC. Amino acid sequence: CASSPSSGMLEQYF.

At least ten counts were recorded for this clonotype. The V and J genes are TRBV6-2 or TRBV6-3 and TRBJ1-5; no firm D call. Trimming took 1 base from V and 1 from J, leaving 11 bases between them. The CDR3 loop spans 16 amino acids. Germline CDR1 is MNHEY and CDR2 is SVGEGT. CDR3 nucleotides: TGTGCCAGCAGTTACTATTATGGGGAGAGCAATCAGCCCCAGCATTTT. This gives the protein CASSYYYGESNQPQHF.

V gene TRBV7-6 combines with J gene TRBJ2-5; D tentatively reads TRBD1 or TRBD2 (5 bases each). The ends were cut back, 6 bases at V and 4 bases at J, with 21 bases in the middle. This CDR3 has 16 amino acids. Germline CDR1 SGHVS, CDR2 FNYEAQ. CDR3 residues: CASRSSGPLRGETQYF. The DNA for the CDR3 is TGTGCCAGCAGATCCTCCGGTCCCCTGAGGGGAGAGACCCAGTACTTC.